This entry lists 25 T cell receptor beta chains sequenced from one sample in a study of cytomegalovirus exposure and HLA in healthy donors (dated by TCRdb to about 2017). Receptors were amplified or captured by the immunoSEQ multiplex PCR assay. For the multiplex PCR, a mixture combining 60 forward primers for TCR Vbeta segments and 13 reverse primers for TCR Jbeta segments was used. TCRdb took this table from immuneACCESS and kept in-frame rearrangements with V and J called. Such tables lack part of the clones; where checked against another copy, unresolved V genes explain under half of the gap, and the rest is unexplained. This sample comprises some 79,000 clones, 63% of them detected only once. The ten largest clonotypes hold over 12% of the sample. Specimen: PBMCs. The receptors come from a woman aged 40 to 50 in good health and CMV-seropositive.

This clone was found a few times. The chain uses TRBV6-5 and TRBJ2-1, with D maybe TRBD2 (6 bases). The CDR3 sequence is 15 residues long. CDR1 and CDR2 (germline): MNHEY, SVGAGI. V was trimmed by 2 bases and J by 8 bases, leaving 16 bases between them. In DNA, the CDR3 is TGTGCCAGCAGTTACCAGACGGGGGTTTCGGATGAGCAGTTCTTC. Translating gives CASSYQTGVSDEQFF.

The chain links TRBV28 to TRBJ2-7, with 10 positions matching TRBD2. This CDR3 contains 14 residues. The ends lost 5 bases at V and 2 bases at J; junction bases unmatched: 3. The germline CDR1 and CDR2 sequences are MDHEN and SYDVKM. CDR3 loop: CASSQLAGAYEQYF. CDR3 in DNA: TGTGCCAGCAGTCAGCTAGCGGGAGCCTACGAGCAGTACTTC.

This chain joins TRBV19 and TRBJ2-2; 7 bases align to TRBD2. Trimming at V came to 6 bases and at J to 1 base, leaving 5 bases not matched to a gene. The length of the CDR3 is 15 residues. Germline V lookup: CDR1 LNHDA, CDR2 SQIVND (reference sequence). CDR3 region: CASRGGAVNTGELFF. The DNA of the CDR3 is TGTGCCAGTAGGGGAGGGGCAGTGAACACCGGGGAGCTGTTTTTT.

This chain connects TRBV15 to TRBJ1-1; 8 positions agree with TRBD1. V dropped 3 bases and J dropped 4; count of bases not matched to a gene: 7. The CDR3 is 15 residues long. The V gene's germline CDR1 is LNHNV and CDR2 YYDKDF (reference sequence). The CDR3 DNA reads as TGTGCCACCAGCAGGGACAGGGTAAAGCCCACTGAAGCTTTCTTT. Translation gives CATSRDRVKPTEAFF.

V usage is TRBV6-6 and J usage is TRBJ2-5, with 8 bases aligning to TRBD1. The CDR3 totals 14 residues. V lost 6 bases and J lost 2; bases outside the gene matches: 5. Germline V gene sequence: CDR1 MNHNY, CDR2 SVGAGI (reference sequence). CDR3 nucleotide sequence: TGTGCCAGCAGAACCACAGGGGGTCAAGAGACCCAGTACTTC. Residues: CASRTTGGQETQYF.

This clone showed up just once. The CDR3 nucleotides read TGTGCCAGCAGTGACCTTTCTATAAGGACAGGGGCCACCGGGGAGCTGTTTTTT. It encodes CASSDLSIRTGATGELFF. This chain uses TRBV6-4 with TRBJ2-2; the match to TRBD1 covers 9 bases. The CDR3 spans 18 residues. From germline, CDR1 is MRHNA and CDR2 SNTAGT. V lost 2 bases and J lost 4; bases outside the gene matches: 11.

The chain combines TRBV7-2 with TRBJ2-1, with TRBD1 matching 7 bases. The ends lost 5 bases at V and 3 bases at J; junction bases unmatched: 10. The CDR3 length is 16 residues. In germline, CDR1 is SGHTA, CDR2 FQGNSA. The CDR3: CASSKGTVTYYNEQFF. In DNA form, the CDR3 reads TGTGCCAGCAGCAAGGGGACAGTTACTTACTACAATGAGCAGTTCTTC. The variable domain in full, completed from reference TRBV7-2 and TRBJ2-1, reads GAGVSQSPSNKVTEKGKDVELRCDPISGHTALYWYRQSLGQGLEFLIYFQGNSAPDKSGLPSDRFSAERTGGSVSTLTIQRTQQEDSAVYLCASSKGTVTYYNEQFFGPGTRLTVL.

The J gene is TRBJ1-1, the V gene TRBV27, with D maybe TRBD1 (6 bases). V gave up 7 bases and J gave up 1 base, with 16 bases separating them. The CDR3 sequence is 15 residues long. CDR1 MNHEY and CDR2 SMNVEV come from the germline V gene (reference sequence). CDR3 DNA: TGTGCCAGCAATAAGGGACGACAGGCGAACACTGAAGCTTTCTTT. This gives the protein CASNKGRQANTEAFF.

Only a few counts were recorded for this clone. J is TRBJ2-1 and V is TRBV2, with 13 bases identical to TRBD2. Germline V gene lookup returns CDR1 SNHLY and CDR2 FYNNEI. CDR3 length: 14 residues. Trimming removed 7 bases from V and 6 bases from J; junction bases left unmatched: 3. CDR3 DNA: TGTGCCAGCACTAGACTAGCGGGAGGCAATGAGCAGTTCTTC. Its translation: CASTRLAGGNEQFF.

The genes are TRBV5-6 and TRBJ2-5; TRBD2 agrees at 14 bases. The tail of the sequence fits TRBJ2-7 better, so the J call may be wrong. CDR3 length: 15 residues. The germline gives CDR1 SGHDT, CDR2 YYEEEE. DNA of the CDR3: TGTGCCAGCAGCTGGGGACTAGCGGGGGACTACGAGCAGTACTTC. Its translation: CASSWGLAGDYEQYF.

The gene calls are TRBV7-2 and TRBJ1-1, with 11 bases that match TRBD1. V was pared by 5 bases and J by 4 bases, with 12 bases of the junction left unmatched. The CDR3 contains 17 residues. Germline V gene sequence: CDR1 SGHTA, CDR2 FQGNSA. The DNA of the CDR3 is TGTGCCAGCAGCCCGAGCTGGGACAGGGGGTCCGGCACTGAAGCTTTCTTT. Translating gives CASSPSWDRGSGTEAFF.

V usage is TRBV28 and J usage is TRBJ1-5, with D maybe TRBD1 (6 bases). CDR1 and CDR2 from the germline V gene are MDHEN and SYDVKM. V gave up 1 base and J gave up 9 bases, with 16 bases separating them. The CDR3 has 15 amino acids. The CDR3 protein is CASSLSPGAQRPQHF. CDR3 in DNA: TGTGCCAGCAGTTTATCTCCAGGGGCTCAAAGGCCCCAGCATTTT.

The chain carries TRBV27 and TRBJ2-7, with a weak D call TRBD1 (5 bases). Trimming shortened V by 3 bases and J by 5 bases, and 14 bases separated the two germline ends. The CDR3 is made up of 14 amino acids. In germline, CDR1 is MNHEY, CDR2 SMNVEV (reference sequence). CDR3 nucleotide sequence: TGTGCCAGCAGTTTGGGTCAGGGCAGGAACGAGCAGTACTTC. Translation: CASSLGQGRNEQYF.

J is TRBJ2-1 and V is TRBV7-2; D unresolved. The germline CDR1 and CDR2 sequences are SGHTA and FQGNSA. V was trimmed by 1 base and J by 4 bases, leaving 11 bases between them. The CDR3 loop spans 15 amino acids. The CDR3 sequence is CASSLDGGPYNEQFF. Written as DNA, the CDR3 is TGTGCCAGCAGCTTAGATGGTGGGCCATACAATGAGCAGTTCTTC. The full variable domain, in which reference TRBV7-2 and TRBJ2-1 provide the parts outside the CDR3, is GAGVSQSPSNKVTEKGKDVELRCDPISGHTALYWYRQSLGQGLEFLIYFQGNSAPDKSGLPSDRFSAERTGGSVSTLTIQRTQQEDSAVYLCASSLDGGPYNEQFFGPGTRLTVL.

The chain recombines TRBV28 with TRBJ2-7, with a possible D match to TRBD2 (6 bases). The CDR3 is 13 amino acids. V was pared by 10 bases and J by 7 bases, with 20 bases between. Per the germline V gene, CDR1 is MDHEN and CDR2 is SYDVKM. The CDR3 region is CATLTAGRGEQYF. The CDR3 DNA reads TGTGCCACCCTAACAGCGGGTAGGGGTGAGCAGTACTTC.

In this sample, this clone turned up a few times. J is TRBJ2-7 and V is TRBV5-4; TRBD1 matches 8 bases. This CDR3 spans 15 amino acids. Germline lookup yields CDR1 SGHNT and CDR2 YYREEE (reference sequence). With V trimmed by 3 bases and J by 5 bases, 10 bases remained unmatched. CDR3 sequence (DNA): TGTGCCAGCAGCTCTAGGACAGGGTTGGCGGACGAGCAGTACTTC. It encodes CASSSRTGLADEQYF.

The rearrangement links TRBV28 to TRBJ2-5; D perhaps matches TRBD1 (5 bases). Germline CDR1 MDHEN, CDR2 SYDVKM. V was trimmed by 1 base and J by 5 bases, leaving 23 bases between them. This CDR3 is 18 amino acids long. CDR3 in amino acids: CASSLYPETPSKGETQYF. The CDR3 coding sequence is TGTGCCAGCAGTTTATACCCAGAAACTCCATCCAAGGGGGAGACCCAGTACTTC.

The chain has TRBV7-2 and TRBJ2-1; 8 bases fit TRBD1. This CDR3 region has 17 residues. Trimming at V came to 5 bases and at J to 2 bases, leaving 11 bases not matched to a gene. Germline CDR1 SGHTA, CDR2 FQGNSA. The CDR3 protein is CASSRKSQGATYNEQFF. CDR3 DNA: TGTGCCAGCAGCCGCAAGTCCCAGGGGGCCACCTACAATGAGCAGTTCTTC.

This clone was counted a few times. Other nucleotide sequences from this sample produce the same CDR3. The chain joins TRBV2 to TRBJ2-4; a weak D match, TRBD1 (6 bases). This CDR3 contains 13 residues. CDR1 and CDR2 from the germline V gene are SNHLY and FYNNEI. V lost 5 bases and J 5 bases, leaving 10 bases between the germline ends. In nucleotides, the CDR3 is TGTGCCAGCAGTAGGGACATCGAAAACATTCAGTACTTC. Translation gives CASSRDIENIQYF.

This rearrangement joins TRBV5-6 to TRBJ2-7; D is ambiguous. Germline V gene lookup returns CDR1 SGHDT and CDR2 YYEEEE. V was clipped by 2 bases and J by 6 bases, with 15 bases between them. The CDR3 length is 14 residues. CDR3: CASSFLQMGLEQYF. The CDR3 region has the DNA TGTGCCAGCAGCTTTTTACAGATGGGCCTCGAGCAGTACTTC.

This clone has just a few counts. The chain recombines TRBV9 with TRBJ2-2, with no clear D. This CDR3 is built from 13 residues. Germline V gene data show CDR1 as SGDLS and CDR2 as YYNGEE. Trimming shortened V by 0 bases and J by 3 bases, and 3 bases separated the two germline ends. The CDR3 loop is CASSVVDTGELFF. DNA of the CDR3: TGTGCCAGCAGCGTAGTCGACACCGGGGAGCTGTTTTTT. Full variable domain (rest looked up from reference TRBV9 and TRBJ2-2): DSGVTQTPKHLITATGQRVTLRCSPRSGDLSVYWYQQSLDQGLQFLIQYYNGEERAKGNILERFSAQQFPDLHSELNLSSLELGDSALYFCASSVVDTGELFFGEGSRLTVL.

V and J are TRBV15 and TRBJ2-2; D not resolved. Germline V gene sequence: CDR1 LNHNV, CDR2 YYDKDF (reference sequence). The CDR3 is made up of 14 amino acids. V shed 0 bases and J shed 2 bases, with 4 bases lying between them. CDR3 DNA sequence: TGTGCCACCAGCAGAGATCTCAACACCGGGGAGCTGTTTTTT. Protein sequence: CATSRDLNTGELFF.

V is TRBV19 and J is TRBJ2-7; TRBD1 aligns across 8 bases. CDR1 and CDR2 (germline): LNHDA, SQIVND (reference sequence). V lost 4 bases, J lost 3 bases, and 8 bases stayed unmatched. The CDR3 is 15 residues long. CDR3 DNA: TGTGCCAGTAGTACATACGGACAGGGATTCTACGAGCAGTACTTC. This codes for CASSTYGQGFYEQYF. Based on the CDR3 plus reference TRBV19 and TRBJ2-7, the full variable domain is DGGITQSPKYLFRKEGQNVTLSCEQNLNHDAMYWYRQDPGQGLRLIYYSQIVNDFQKGDIAEGYSVSREKKESFPLTVTSAQKNPTAFYLCASSTYGQGFYEQYFGPGTRLTVT.

The sample holds one count of this clone. The chain recombines TRBV5-4 with TRBJ2-3, with 11 bases identical to TRBD2. The V segment lost 1 base and the J segment 5 bases; nucleotides outside the gene matches: 6. Germline CDR1 and CDR2: SGHNT and YYREEE (reference sequence). The CDR3 extends over 16 amino acids. The CDR3 DNA reads TGTGCCAGCAGCTTGCCTCCCGGGACTAGCGGAGATACGCAGTATTTT. Amino acids: CASSLPPGTSGDTQYF.

V is TRBV2 and J is TRBJ2-2; 7 bases are shared with TRBD1. V shed 5 bases and J 5 bases; nucleotides not matched to a gene: 2. CDR1 SNHLY and CDR2 FYNNEI come from the germline V gene. This CDR3 has 13 amino acids. The CDR3 loop is CASSQQGTGELFF. The DNA of the CDR3 is TGTGCCAGCAGTCAACAGGGGACCGGGGAGCTGTTTTTT.